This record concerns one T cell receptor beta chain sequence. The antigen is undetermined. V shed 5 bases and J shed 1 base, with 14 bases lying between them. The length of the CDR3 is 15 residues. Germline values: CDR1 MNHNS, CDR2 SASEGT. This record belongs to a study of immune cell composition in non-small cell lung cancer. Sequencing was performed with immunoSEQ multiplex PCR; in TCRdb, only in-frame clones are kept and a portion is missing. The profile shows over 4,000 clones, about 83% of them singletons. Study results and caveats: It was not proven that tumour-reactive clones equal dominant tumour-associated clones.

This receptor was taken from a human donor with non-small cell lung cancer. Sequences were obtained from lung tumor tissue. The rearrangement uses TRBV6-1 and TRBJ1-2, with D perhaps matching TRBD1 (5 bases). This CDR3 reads CASSHQGLLNYGYTF. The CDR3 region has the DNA TGTGCCAGCAGTCATCAGGGTCTACTTAACTATGGCTACACCTTC.